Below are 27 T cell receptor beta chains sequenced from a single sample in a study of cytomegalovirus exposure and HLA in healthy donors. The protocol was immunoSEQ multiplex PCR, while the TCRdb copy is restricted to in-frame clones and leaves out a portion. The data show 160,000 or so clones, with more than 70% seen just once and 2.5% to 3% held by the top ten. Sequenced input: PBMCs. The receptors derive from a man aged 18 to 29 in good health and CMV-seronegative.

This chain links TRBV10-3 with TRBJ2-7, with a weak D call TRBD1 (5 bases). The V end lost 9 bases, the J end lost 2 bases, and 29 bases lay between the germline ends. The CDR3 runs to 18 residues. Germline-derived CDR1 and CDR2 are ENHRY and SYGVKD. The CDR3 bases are TGTGCCATGAGCCAATTTGACAGATTTCGACCTTCCCCCTACGAGCAGTACGTC. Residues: CAMSQFDRFRPSPYEQYV.

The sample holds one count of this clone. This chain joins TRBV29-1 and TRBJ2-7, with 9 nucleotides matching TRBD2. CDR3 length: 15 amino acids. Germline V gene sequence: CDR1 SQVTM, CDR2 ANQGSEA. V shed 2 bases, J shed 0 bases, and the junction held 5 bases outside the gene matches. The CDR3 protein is CSVEPAGGDSYEQYF. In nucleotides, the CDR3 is TGCAGCGTTGAACCCGCGGGAGGGGACTCCTACGAGCAGTACTTC.

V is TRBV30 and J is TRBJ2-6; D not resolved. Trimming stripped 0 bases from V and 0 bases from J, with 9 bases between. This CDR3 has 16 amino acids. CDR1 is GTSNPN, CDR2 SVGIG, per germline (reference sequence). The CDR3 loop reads CAWSVVASSGANVLTF. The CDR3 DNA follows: TGTGCCTGGAGTGTGGTAGCTTCCTCTGGGGCCAACGTCCTGACTTTC.

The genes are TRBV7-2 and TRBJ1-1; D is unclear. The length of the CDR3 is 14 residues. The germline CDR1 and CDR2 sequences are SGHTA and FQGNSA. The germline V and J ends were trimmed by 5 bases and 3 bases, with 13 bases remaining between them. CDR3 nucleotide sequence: TGTGCCAGCAGCGATCATGACACATACACTGAAGCTTTCTTT. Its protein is CASSDHDTYTEAFF.

The CDR3 is CASRGGPSTDTQYF. CDR3 in DNA: TGTGCCAGCAGGGGGGGGCCTAGCACAGATACGCAGTATTTT. The chain is built from TRBV6-6 and TRBJ2-3; weak D call: TRBD2 (7 bases). From germline, CDR1 is MNHNY and CDR2 SVGAGI (reference sequence). Trimming removed 6 bases from V and 0 bases from J, with 10 bases in between. CDR3 length: 14 amino acids.

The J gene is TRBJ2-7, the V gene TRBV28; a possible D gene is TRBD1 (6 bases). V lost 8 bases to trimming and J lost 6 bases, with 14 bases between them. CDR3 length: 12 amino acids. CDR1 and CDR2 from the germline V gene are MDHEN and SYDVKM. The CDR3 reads CASGPTGFEQYF. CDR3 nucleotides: TGTGCCAGCGGACCAACAGGGTTCGAGCAGTACTTC.

CDR3 bases: TGTGCTAGTGGCCGCCAGGGGACCCTCCTCTCTGGGGCCAACGTCCTGACTTTC. It codes for CASGRQGTLLSGANVLTF. The chain carries TRBV12-5 and TRBJ2-6; the D gene is possibly TRBD1 (6 bases). The CDR3 loop spans 18 amino acids. Germline assignment: CDR1 LGHNT and CDR2 FRNRAP. Trimming left V 6 bases short and J 0 bases short, with 18 bases between.

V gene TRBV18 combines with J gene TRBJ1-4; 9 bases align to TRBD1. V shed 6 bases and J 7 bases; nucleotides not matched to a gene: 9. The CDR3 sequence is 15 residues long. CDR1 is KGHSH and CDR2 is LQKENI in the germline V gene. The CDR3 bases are TGTGCCAGCTCGCCCGGGACAGGGACGAGTGAAAAACTGTTTTTT. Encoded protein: CASSPGTGTSEKLFF.

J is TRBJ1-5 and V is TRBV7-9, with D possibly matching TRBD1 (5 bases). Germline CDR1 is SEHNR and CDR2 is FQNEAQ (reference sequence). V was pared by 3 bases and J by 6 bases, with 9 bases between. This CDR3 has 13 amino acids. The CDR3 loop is CASSFGTLQPQHF. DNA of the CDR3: TGTGCCAGCAGCTTTGGGACTCTTCAGCCCCAGCATTTT.

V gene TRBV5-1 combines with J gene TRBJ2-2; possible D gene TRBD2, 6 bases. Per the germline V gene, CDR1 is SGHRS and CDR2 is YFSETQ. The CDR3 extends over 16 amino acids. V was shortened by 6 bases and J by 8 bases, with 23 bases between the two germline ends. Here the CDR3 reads CASTITPGTPSGELFF. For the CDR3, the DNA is TGCGCCAGCACGATAACCCCCGGGACTCCGTCTGGGGAGCTGTTTTTT.

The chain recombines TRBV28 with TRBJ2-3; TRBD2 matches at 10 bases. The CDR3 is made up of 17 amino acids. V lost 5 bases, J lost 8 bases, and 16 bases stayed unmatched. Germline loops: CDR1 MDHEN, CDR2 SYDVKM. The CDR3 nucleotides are TGTGCCAGCAGTCTTACACTAGCGGGATCGGGACTAGGTACGCAGTATTTT. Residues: CASSLTLAGSGLGTQYF. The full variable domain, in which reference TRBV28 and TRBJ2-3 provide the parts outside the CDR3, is DVKVTQSSRYLVKRTGEKVFLECVQDMDHENMFWYRQDPGLGLRLIYFSYDVKMKEKGDIPEGYSVSREKKERFSLILESASTNQTSMYLCASSLTLAGSGLGTQYFGPGTRLTVL.

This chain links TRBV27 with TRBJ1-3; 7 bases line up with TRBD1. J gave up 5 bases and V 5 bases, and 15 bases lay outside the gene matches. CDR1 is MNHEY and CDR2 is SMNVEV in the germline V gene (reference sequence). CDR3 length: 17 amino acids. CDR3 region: CASSPSLKGARRNTIYF. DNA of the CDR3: TGTGCCAGCAGTCCATCGCTCAAGGGGGCGCGCAGAAACACCATATATTTT.

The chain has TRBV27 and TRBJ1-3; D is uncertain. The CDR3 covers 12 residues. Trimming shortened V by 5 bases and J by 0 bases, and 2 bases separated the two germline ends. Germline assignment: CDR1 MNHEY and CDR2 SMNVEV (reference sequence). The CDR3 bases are TGTGCCAGCAGTCTCTCTGGAAACACCATATATTTT. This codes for CASSLSGNTIYF.

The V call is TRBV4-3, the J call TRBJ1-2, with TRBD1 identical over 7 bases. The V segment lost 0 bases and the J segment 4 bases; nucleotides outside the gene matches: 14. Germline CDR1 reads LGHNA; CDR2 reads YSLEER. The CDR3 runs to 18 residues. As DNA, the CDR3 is TGCGCCAGCAGCCAAGATCTAACAGGGGAGATTACCGTCTATGGCTACACCTTC. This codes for CASSQDLTGEITVYGYTF.

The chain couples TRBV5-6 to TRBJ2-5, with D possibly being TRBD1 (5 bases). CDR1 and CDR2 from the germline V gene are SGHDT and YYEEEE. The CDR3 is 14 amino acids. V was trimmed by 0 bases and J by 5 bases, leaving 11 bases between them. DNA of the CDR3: TGTGCCAGCAGCTTGGTGGGGCCTAGGGAGACCCAGTACTTC. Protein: CASSLVGPRETQYF.

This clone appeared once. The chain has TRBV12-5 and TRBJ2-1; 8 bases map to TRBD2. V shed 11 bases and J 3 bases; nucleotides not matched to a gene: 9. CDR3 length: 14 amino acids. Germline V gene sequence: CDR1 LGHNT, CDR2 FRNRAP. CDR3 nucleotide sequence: TGTGCTGGAAGAAAGCGGGAGAACTACAATGAGCAGTTCTTC. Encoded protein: CAGRKRENYNEQFF.

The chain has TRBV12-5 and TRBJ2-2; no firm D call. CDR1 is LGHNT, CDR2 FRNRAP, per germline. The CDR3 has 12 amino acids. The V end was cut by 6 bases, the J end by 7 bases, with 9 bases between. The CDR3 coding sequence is TGTGCTAGTGGCATGTGGAGCGGGGAGCTGTTTTTT. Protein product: CASGMWSGELFF.

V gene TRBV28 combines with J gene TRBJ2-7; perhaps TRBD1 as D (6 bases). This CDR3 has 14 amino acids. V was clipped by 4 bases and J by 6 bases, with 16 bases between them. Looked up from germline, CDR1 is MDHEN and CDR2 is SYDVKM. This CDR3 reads CASSWTARGGEQYV. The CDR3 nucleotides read TGTGCCAGCAGTTGGACAGCTAGAGGGGGCGAGCAGTACGTC.

The CDR3 protein is CASSSGAGFTEAFF. The DNA of the CDR3 is TGTGCCAGCAGCTCGGGAGCCGGGTTCACTGAAGCTTTCTTT. The chain recombines TRBV2 with TRBJ1-1; D is unresolved. The germline V gene has CDR1 SNHLY and CDR2 FYNNEI. The V end was cut by 6 bases, the J end by 4 bases, with 15 bases between. This CDR3 has 14 amino acids.

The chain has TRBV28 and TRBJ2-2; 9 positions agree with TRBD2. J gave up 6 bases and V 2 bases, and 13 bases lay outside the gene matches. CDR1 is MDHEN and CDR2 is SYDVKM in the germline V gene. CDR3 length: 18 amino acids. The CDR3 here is CASSLVPSGKERSGELFF. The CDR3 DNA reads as TGTGCCAGCAGTTTAGTGCCTAGCGGGAAAGAGAGATCCGGGGAGCTGTTTTTT. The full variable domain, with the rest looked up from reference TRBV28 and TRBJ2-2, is DVKVTQSSRYLVKRTGEKVFLECVQDMDHENMFWYRQDPGLGLRLIYFSYDVKMKEKGDIPEGYSVSREKKERFSLILESASTNQTSMYLCASSLVPSGKERSGELFFGEGSRLTVL.

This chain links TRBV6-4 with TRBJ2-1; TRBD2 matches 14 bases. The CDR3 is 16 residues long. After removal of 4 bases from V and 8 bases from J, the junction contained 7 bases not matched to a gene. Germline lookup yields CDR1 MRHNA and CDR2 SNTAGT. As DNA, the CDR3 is TGTGCCAGCAGTGTTTCCGGGACTAGCGGGAGTGATGAGCAGTTCTTC. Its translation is CASSVSGTSGSDEQFF.

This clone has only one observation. DNA for the CDR3: TGTGCCAGCAGTTTGACCTCCGGGGGGGCCAGGGAGACCCAGTACTTC. Its translation is CASSLTSGGARETQYF. The rearrangement links TRBV27 to TRBJ2-5; TRBD2 matches 8 bases. The ends lost 3 bases at V and 5 bases at J; junction bases unmatched: 11. The CDR3 length is 16 residues. Germline CDR1 reads MNHEY; CDR2 reads SMNVEV (reference sequence).

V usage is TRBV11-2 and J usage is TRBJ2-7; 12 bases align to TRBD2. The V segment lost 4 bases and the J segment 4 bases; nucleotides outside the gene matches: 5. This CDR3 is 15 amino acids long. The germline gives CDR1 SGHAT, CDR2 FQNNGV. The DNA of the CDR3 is TGTGCCAGCAGCTCCTGGACTAGCGGGACGTACGAGCAGTACTTC. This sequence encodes CASSSWTSGTYEQYF.

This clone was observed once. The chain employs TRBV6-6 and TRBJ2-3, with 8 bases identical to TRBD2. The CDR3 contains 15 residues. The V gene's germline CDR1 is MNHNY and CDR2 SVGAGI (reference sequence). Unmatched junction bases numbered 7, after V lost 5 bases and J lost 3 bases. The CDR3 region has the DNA TGTGCCAGCAGTCCGCTAGCGGGTGAAACAGATACGCAGTATTTT. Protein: CASSPLAGETDTQYF.

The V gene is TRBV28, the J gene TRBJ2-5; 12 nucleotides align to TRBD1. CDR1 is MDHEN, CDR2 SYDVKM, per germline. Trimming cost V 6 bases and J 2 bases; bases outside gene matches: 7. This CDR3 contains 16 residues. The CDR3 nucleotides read TGTGCCAGCAGCTCCGGGACAGGGGGCTTACAAGAGACCCAGTACTTC. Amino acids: CASSSGTGGLQETQYF. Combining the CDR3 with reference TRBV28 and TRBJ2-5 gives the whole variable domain DVKVTQSSRYLVKRTGEKVFLECVQDMDHENMFWYRQDPGLGLRLIYFSYDVKMKEKGDIPEGYSVSREKKERFSLILESASTNQTSMYLCASSSGTGGLQETQYFGPGTRLLVL.

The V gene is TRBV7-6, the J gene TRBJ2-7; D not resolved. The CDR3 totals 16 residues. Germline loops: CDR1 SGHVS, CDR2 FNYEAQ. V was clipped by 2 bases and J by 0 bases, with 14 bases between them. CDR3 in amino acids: CASSLSSGPSSYEQYF. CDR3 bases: TGTGCCAGCAGCTTATCGTCCGGTCCGAGCTCCTACGAGCAGTACTTC.

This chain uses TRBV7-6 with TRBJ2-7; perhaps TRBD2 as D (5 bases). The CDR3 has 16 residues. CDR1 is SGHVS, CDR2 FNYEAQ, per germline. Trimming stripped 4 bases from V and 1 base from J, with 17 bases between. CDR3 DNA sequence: TGTGCCAGCAGCTCGGCGGGCGGCGGATCTTCCTACGAGCAGTACTTC. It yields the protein CASSSAGGGSSYEQYF.